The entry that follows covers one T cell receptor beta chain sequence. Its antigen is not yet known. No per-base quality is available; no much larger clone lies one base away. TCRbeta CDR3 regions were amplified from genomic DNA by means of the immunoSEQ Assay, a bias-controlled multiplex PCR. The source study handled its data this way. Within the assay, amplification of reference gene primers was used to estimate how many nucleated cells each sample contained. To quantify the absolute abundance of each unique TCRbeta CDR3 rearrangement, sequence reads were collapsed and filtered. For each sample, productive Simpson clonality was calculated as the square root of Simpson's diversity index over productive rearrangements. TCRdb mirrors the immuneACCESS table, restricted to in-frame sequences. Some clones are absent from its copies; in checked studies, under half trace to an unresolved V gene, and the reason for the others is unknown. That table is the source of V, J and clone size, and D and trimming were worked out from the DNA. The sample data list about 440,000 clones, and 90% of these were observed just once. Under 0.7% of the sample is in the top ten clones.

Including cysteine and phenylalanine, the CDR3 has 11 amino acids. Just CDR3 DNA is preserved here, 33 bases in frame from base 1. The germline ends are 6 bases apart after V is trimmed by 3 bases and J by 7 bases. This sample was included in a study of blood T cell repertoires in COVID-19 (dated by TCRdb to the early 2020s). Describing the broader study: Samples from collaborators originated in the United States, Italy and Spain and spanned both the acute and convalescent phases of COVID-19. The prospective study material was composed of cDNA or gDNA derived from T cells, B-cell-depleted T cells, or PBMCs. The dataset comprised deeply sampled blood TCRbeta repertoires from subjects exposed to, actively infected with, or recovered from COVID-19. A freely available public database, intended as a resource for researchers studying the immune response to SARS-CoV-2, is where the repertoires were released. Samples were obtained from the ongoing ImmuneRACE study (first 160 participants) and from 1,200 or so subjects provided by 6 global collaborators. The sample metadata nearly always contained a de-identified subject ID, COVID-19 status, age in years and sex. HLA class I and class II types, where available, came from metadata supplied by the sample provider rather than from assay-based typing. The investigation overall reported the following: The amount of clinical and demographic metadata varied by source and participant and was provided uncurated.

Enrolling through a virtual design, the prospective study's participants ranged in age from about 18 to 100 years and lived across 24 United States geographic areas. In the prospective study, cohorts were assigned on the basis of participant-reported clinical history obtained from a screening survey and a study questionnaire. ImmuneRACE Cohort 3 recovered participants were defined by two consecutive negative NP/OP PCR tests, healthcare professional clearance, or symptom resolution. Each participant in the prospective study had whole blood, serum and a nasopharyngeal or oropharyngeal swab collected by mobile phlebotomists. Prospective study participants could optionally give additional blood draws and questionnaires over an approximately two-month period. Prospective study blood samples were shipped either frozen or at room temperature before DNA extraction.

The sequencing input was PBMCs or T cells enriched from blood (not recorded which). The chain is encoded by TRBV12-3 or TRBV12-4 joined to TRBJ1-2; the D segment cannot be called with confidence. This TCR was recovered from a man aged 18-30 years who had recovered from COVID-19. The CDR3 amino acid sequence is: CASSFGGGYTF. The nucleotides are TGTGCCAGCAGTTTTGGCGGTGGCTACACCTTC.